The 13 T cell receptor beta chains given below trace back to one sample, sequenced in a study of T cells after posttransplantation cyclophosphamide. Assay used: immunoSEQ multiplex PCR; TCRdb lists only in-frame clones, some missing. The sample yields under 5,000 clones, 95% seen once. Sequenced input: naive CD4+ T cells sorted from PBMCs. These TCRs come from a man aged 50-59 years.

V and J are TRBV29-1 and TRBJ1-1; D may be TRBD1 (5 bases). Germline V gene sequence: CDR1 SQVTM, CDR2 ANQGSEA. This CDR3 comprises 13 residues. V gave up 5 bases and J gave up 1 base, with 11 bases separating them. The CDR3 sequence: CSVQIGGNTEAFF. DNA for the CDR3: TGCAGCGTTCAGATCGGGGGGAACACTGAAGCTTTCTTT.

This chain links TRBV11-3 with TRBJ2-2; 13 bases agree with TRBD2. This CDR3 is built from 16 residues. The V gene's germline CDR1 is SGHNT and CDR2 YENEEA. V dropped 5 bases and J dropped 7; count of bases not matched to a gene: 7. As DNA, the CDR3 is TGTGCCAGCAGCCCCCCGGGACTAGCGGGATACGGGGAGCTGTTTTTT. It yields the protein CASSPPGLAGYGELFF.

This chain joins TRBV2 and TRBJ1-5; D uncertain. Between the trimmed V and J ends, which lost 6 bases and 1 base, there was a span of 4 bases. The CDR3 runs 12 residues. CDR1 and CDR2 (germline): SNHLY, FYNNEI. Written as DNA, the CDR3 is TGTGCCAGCAGGACAAGCAATCAGCCCCAGCATTTT. Translated, it gives CASRTSNQPQHF.

Here the CDR3 DNA reads TGCGCCAGCAGCTTGGGTGCCTGGGGACAGGGGAATTCACCCCTCCACTTT. This encodes CASSLGAWGQGNSPLHF. This chain joins TRBV5-1 and TRBJ1-6; 10 nucleotides align to TRBD1. Germline assignment: CDR1 SGHRS and CDR2 YFSETQ. The CDR3 totals 17 residues. V shed 0 bases, J shed 7 bases, and the junction held 7 bases outside the gene matches.

This chain uses TRBV5-1 with TRBJ2-5; 12 nucleotides match TRBD2. The CDR3 is 17 amino acids. After removal of 4 bases from V and 1 base from J, the junction contained 8 bases not matched to a gene. Germline V gene sequence: CDR1 SGHRS, CDR2 YFSETQ. Here the CDR3 reads CASSIGASGGGQETQYF. The DNA of the CDR3 is TGCGCCAGCAGCATTGGAGCTAGCGGGGGGGGCCAAGAGACCCAGTACTTC.

This clone was picked up one time. This sequence joins TRBV6-5 and TRBJ1-5, with 10 positions matching TRBD1. The CDR3 has 15 amino acids. With 6 bases clipped from V and 11 bases from J, the junction kept 13 bases outside the gene matches. Germline V CDR1 and CDR2: MNHEY, SVGAGI. CDR3 in DNA: TGTGCCAGCAGGCCGGACAGGGGGTCCCCCAGGGCCCAGCATTTT. Residues: CASRPDRGSPRAQHF.

The genes are TRBV6-5 and TRBJ1-5, with 9 nucleotides matching TRBD1. The CDR3 runs 15 residues. J lost 6 bases, V lost 6 bases, and 9 bases had no gene match. Germline loops: CDR1 MNHEY, CDR2 SVGAGI. CDR3 sequence (DNA): TGTGCCAGCAGGTCAACAGGGGGCGTAGGTCAGCCCCAGCATTTT. Translating gives CASRSTGGVGQPQHF.

Of note for this clone: The junction shows a germline mismatch at one end, possibly a read error. J is TRBJ2-7 and V is TRBV18; TRBD1 matches 8 bases. The CDR3 consists of 14 residues. CDR1 is KGHSH, CDR2 LQKENI, per germline. The CDR3 nucleotides read TGTGCCAGCTTACCAGGGGACAGGACTTACGAGCAGTACTTC. Its translation: CASLPGDRTYEQYF.

This chain joins TRBV4-1 and TRBJ2-1; 8 bases line up with TRBD2. The CDR3 has 15 amino acids. Germline CDR1 is MGHRA and CDR2 is YSYEKL. Losses at the gene ends were 4 bases for V and 9 bases for J; bases not matched to a gene: 11. Written as DNA, the CDR3 is TGCGCCAGCAGCCTTCCGGGACTAGTCTGGGGTGAGCAGTTCTTC. Its translation is CASSLPGLVWGEQFF.

The chain joins TRBV6-1 to TRBJ2-3, with 9 bases matching TRBD2. The V gene's germline CDR1 is MNHNS and CDR2 SASEGT. The CDR3 consists of 15 residues. J gave up 2 bases and V 10 bases, and 10 bases lay outside the gene matches. The CDR3 DNA is TGTGCCATCCGAGGGAGCGGGGGGCCCACAGATACGCAGTATTTT. This gives the protein CAIRGSGGPTDTQYF.

The chain combines TRBV6-5 with TRBJ2-6; unclear D gene. V lost 6 bases, J lost 4 bases, and 7 bases lay in between. Germline CDR1 reads MNHEY; CDR2 reads SVGAGI. The CDR3 spans 13 residues. For the CDR3, the DNA is TGTGCCAGCAGGTTTATGGGGGCCAACGTCCTGACTTTC. It is translated as CASRFMGANVLTF.

The genes are TRBV27 and TRBJ2-1; 12 nucleotides agree with TRBD1. CDR1 is MNHEY, CDR2 SMNVEV, per germline (reference sequence). The length of the CDR3 is 14 residues. J gave up 12 bases and V 8 bases, and 11 bases lay outside the gene matches. The CDR3 loop reads CASQPRDRGQRQFF. The CDR3 region has the DNA TGTGCCAGCCAACCCCGGGACAGGGGGCAAAGGCAGTTCTTC.

The rearrangement joins TRBV5-1 to TRBJ1-1; 7 bases are shared with TRBD1. J was trimmed by 3 bases and V by 1 base; bases with no gene match: 0. The CDR3 runs to 13 residues. Germline loops: CDR1 SGHRS, CDR2 YFSETQ. CDR3 DNA: TGCGCCAGCAGCTTGCAGGGGGACACTGAAGCTTTCTTT. It translates to CASSLQGDTEAFF.